This entry features one T cell receptor beta chain sequence. Its antigen is as yet unknown. Second-dose timings of about 4 or about 12 weeks were pooled. These data are taken from a study of T cell responses to AZD1222 COVID-19 vaccine. Study-wide points: At baseline, just a handful of AZD1222 recipients tested seropositive. Donors were chiefly white British, with a greater number of females, and clonal diversity was perhaps underestimated.

TCRdb's copy holds only in-frame clones and misses some; the assay was immunoSEQ multiplex PCR. The sample includes 100,000 to 150,000 clones, approximately 85% of them seen just once. The V and J ends lost 6 bases and 4 bases respectively, with 13 bases between them. This CDR3 is 13 amino acids long. CDR1 is MDHEN and CDR2 is SYDVKM in the germline V gene. The input for sequencing was peripheral blood, taken 28 days after the second AZD1222 dose. This receptor was taken from an adult who received the AZD1222 COVID-19 vaccine. This chain joins TRBV28 and TRBJ2-7, with D perhaps matching TRBD1 (5 bases). CDR3 protein: CASRRGFGYEQYF. Here the CDR3 DNA reads TGTGCCAGCAGAAGGGGCTTTGGGTACGAGCAGTACTTC.